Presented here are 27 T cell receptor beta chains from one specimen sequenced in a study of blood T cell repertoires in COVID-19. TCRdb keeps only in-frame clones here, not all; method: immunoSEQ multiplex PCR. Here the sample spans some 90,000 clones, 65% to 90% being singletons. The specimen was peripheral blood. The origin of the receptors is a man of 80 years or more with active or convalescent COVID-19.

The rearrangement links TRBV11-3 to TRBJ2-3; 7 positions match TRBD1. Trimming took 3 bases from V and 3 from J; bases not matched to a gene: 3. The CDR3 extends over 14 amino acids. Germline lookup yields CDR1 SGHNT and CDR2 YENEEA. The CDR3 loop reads CASSFDRDTDTQYF. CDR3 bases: TGTGCCAGCAGCTTTGACAGGGATACAGATACGCAGTATTTT.

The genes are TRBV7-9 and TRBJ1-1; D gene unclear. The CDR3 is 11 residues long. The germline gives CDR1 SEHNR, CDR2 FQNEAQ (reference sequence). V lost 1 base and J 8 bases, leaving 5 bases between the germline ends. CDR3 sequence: CASSLELEAFF. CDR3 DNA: TGTGCCAGCAGCTTAGAACTAGAAGCTTTCTTT.

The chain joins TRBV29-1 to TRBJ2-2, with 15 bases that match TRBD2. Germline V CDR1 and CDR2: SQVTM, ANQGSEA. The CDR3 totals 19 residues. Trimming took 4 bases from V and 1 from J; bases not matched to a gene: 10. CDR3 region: CSVGRRRTSGRVNTGELFF. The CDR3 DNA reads TGCAGCGTTGGAAGACGTAGGACTAGCGGGAGGGTGAACACCGGGGAGCTGTTTTTT.

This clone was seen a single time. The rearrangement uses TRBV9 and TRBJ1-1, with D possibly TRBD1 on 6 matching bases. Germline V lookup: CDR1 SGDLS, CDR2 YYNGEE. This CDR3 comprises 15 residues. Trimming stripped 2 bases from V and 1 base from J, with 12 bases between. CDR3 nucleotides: TGTGCCAGCAGCGTCGATGGGACATCGAACACTGAAGCTTTCTTT. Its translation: CASSVDGTSNTEAFF.

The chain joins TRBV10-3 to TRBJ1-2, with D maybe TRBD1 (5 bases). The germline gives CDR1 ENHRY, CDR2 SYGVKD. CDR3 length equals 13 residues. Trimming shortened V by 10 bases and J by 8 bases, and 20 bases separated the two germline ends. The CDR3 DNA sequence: TGTGCCACCAGAGCTCTGGGGGGGGAAGGCTACACCTTC. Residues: CATRALGGEGYTF.

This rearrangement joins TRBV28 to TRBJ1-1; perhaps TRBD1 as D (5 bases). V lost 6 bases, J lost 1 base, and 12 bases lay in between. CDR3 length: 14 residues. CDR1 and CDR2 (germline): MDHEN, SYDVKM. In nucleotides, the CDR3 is TGTGCCAGCAGATTCCTGACAGAGAACACTGAAGCTTTCTTT. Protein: CASRFLTENTEAFF.

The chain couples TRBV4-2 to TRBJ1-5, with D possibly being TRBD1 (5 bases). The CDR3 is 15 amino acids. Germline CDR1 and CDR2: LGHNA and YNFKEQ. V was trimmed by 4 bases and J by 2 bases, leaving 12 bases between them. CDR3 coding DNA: TGTGCCAGCAGCCGCGGGGGTGTGGGCAATCAGCCCCAGCATTTT. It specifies CASSRGGVGNQPQHF.

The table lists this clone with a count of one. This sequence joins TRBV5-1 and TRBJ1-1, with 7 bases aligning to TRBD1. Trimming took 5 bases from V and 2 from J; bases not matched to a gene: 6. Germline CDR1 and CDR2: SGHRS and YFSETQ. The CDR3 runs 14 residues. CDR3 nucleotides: TGCGCCAGCAGGACAGGGTCCTTTAACACTGAAGCTTTCTTT. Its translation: CASRTGSFNTEAFF.

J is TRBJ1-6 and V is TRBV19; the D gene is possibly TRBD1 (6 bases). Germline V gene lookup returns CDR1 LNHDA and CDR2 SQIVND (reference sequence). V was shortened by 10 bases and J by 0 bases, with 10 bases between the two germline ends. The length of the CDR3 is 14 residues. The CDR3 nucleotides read TGTGCCACCAGAGGGGGCTCCTATAATTCACCCCTCCACTTT. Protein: CATRGGSYNSPLHF.

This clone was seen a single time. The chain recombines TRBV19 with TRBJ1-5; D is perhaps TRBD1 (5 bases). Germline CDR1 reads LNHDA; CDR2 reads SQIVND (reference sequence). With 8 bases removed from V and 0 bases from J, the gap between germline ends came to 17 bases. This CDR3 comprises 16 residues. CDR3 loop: CASRPLGGDSNQPQHF. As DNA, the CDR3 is TGTGCCAGTCGTCCGTTGGGGGGAGATAGCAATCAGCCCCAGCATTTT.

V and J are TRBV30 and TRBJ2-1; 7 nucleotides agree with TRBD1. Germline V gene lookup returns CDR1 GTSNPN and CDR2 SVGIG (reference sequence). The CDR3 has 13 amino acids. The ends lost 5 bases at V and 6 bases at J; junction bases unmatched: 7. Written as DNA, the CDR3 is TGTGCCTGGCGGCAGGGGGAGCTCAATGAGCAGTTCTTC. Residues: CAWRQGELNEQFF.

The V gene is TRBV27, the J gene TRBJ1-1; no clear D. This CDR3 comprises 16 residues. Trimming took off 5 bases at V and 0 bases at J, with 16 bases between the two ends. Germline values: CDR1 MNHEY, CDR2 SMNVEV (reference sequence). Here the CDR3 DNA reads TGTGCCAGCAGTCCAAAGCCTTTATATATGAACACTGAAGCTTTCTTT. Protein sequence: CASSPKPLYMNTEAFF.

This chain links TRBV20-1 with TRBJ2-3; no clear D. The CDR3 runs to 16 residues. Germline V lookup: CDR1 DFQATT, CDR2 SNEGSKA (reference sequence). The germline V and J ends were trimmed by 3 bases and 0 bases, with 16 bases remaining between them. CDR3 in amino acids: CSASPRERSSTDTQYF. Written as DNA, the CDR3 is TGCAGTGCTAGTCCGCGAGAGCGCTCTAGCACAGATACGCAGTATTTT.

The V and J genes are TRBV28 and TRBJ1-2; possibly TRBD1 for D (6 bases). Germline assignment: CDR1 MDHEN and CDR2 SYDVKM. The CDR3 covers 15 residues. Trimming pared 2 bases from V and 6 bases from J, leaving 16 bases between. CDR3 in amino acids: CASSLGDRIGNGYTF. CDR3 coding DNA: TGTGCCAGCAGTTTAGGTGACAGGATCGGCAATGGCTACACCTTC.

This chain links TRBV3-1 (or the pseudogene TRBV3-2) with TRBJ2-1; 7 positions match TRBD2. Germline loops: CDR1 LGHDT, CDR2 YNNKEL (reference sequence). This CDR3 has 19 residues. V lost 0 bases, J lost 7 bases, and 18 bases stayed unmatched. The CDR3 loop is CASSQDGAQRGLRGNEQFF. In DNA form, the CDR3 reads TGTGCCAGCAGCCAAGATGGGGCCCAGCGGGGTCTGCGGGGGAATGAGCAGTTCTTC.

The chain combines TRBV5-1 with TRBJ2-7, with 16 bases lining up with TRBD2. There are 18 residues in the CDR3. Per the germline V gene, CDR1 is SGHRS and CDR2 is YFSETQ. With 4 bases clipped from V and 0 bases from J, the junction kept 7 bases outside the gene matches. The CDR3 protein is CASSAPGTSGRASYEQYF. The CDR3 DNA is TGCGCCAGCAGCGCCCCCGGGACTAGCGGGAGGGCCTCCTACGAGCAGTACTTC.

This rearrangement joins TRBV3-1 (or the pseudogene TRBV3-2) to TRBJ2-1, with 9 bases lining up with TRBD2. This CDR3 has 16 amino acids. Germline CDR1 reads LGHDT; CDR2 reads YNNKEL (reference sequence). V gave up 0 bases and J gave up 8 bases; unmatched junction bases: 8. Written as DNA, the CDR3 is TGTGCCAGCAGCCAAGAAAAAGCGGGAGGTATTCATGAGCAGTTCTTC. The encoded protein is CASSQEKAGGIHEQFF.

The CDR3 DNA reads as TGTGCCAGCAGTTCCCGAACAGGGGGCGAGCAGTACTTC. Its translation: CASSSRTGGEQYF. This sequence joins TRBV12-3 or TRBV12-4 and TRBJ2-7, with 8 bases aligning to TRBD1. CDR3 length: 13 amino acids. J lost 6 bases, V lost 4 bases, and 5 bases had no gene match.

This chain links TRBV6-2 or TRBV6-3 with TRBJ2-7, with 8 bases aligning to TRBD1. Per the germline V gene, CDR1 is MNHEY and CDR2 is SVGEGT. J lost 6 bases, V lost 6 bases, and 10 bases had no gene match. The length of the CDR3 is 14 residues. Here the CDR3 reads CASSDQGAAGEQYF. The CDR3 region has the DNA TGTGCCAGCAGCGACCAGGGGGCGGCTGGCGAGCAGTACTTC.

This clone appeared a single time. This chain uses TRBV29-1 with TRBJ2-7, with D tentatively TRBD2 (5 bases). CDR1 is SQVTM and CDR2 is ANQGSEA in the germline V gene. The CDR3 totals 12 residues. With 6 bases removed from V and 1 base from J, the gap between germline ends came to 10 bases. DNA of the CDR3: TGCAGCGTGTCTAGCAGATCCTACGAGCAGTACTTC. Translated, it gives CSVSSRSYEQYF.

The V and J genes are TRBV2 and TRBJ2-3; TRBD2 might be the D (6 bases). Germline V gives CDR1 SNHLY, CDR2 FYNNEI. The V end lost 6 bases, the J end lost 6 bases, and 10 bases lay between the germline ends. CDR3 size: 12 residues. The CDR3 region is CASRTGADTQYF. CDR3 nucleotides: TGTGCCAGCAGGACGGGAGCGGATACGCAGTATTTT. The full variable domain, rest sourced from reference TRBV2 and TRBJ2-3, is EPEVTQTPSHQVTQMGQEVILRCVPISNHLYFYWYRQILGQKVEFLVSFYNNEISEKSEIFDDQFSVERPDGSNFTLKIRSTKLEDSAMYFCASRTGADTQYFGPGTRLTVL.

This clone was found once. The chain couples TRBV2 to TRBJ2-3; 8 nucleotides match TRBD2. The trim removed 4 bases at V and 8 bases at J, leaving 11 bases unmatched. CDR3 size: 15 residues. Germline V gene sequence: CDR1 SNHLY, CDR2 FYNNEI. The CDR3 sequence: CASSVFTSGKGTQYF. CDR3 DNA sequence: TGTGCCAGCAGTGTCTTTACTAGCGGCAAGGGTACGCAGTATTTT. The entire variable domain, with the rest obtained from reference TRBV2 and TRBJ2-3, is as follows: EPEVTQTPSHQVTQMGQEVILRCVPISNHLYFYWYRQILGQKVEFLVSFYNNEISEKSEIFDDQFSVERPDGSNFTLKIRSTKLEDSAMYFCASSVFTSGKGTQYFGPGTRLTVL.

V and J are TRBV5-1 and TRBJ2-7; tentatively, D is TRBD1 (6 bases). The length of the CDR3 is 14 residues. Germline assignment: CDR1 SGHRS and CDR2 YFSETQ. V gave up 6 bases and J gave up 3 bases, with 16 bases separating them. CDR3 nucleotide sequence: TGCGCCAGCACCGAGACAGGATCTTTCTACGAGCAGTACTTC. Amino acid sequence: CASTETGSFYEQYF.

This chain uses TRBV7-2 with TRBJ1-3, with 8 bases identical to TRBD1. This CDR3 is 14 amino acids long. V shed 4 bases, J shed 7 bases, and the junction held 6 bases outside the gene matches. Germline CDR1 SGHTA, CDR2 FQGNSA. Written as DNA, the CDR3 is TGTGCCAGCAGCTCGAAGACAGGGGAGAACACCATATATTTT. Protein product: CASSSKTGENTIYF.

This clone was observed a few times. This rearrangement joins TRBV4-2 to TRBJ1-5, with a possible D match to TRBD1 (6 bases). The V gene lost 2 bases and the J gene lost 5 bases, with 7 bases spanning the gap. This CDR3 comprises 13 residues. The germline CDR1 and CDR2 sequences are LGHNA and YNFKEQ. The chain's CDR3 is CASSQRQDQPQHF. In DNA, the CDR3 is TGTGCCAGCAGCCAAAGACAGGATCAGCCCCAGCATTTT.

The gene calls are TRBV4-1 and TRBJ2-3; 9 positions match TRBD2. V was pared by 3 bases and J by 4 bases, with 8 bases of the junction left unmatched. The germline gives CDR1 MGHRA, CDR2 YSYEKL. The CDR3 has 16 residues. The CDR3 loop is CASSQSGGREADTQYF. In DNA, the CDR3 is TGCGCCAGCAGCCAGAGCGGGGGGCGGGAGGCAGATACGCAGTATTTT.

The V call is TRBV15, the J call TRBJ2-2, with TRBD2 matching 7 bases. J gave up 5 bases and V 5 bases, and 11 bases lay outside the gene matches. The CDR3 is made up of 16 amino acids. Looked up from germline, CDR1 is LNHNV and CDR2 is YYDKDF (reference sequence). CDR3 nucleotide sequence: TGTGCCACCAGCCGATCAACTAGCGCGGGGACCGGGGAGCTGTTTTTT. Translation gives CATSRSTSAGTGELFF.